This T cell receptor (beta chain) was obtained from a study of T cells in localized non-small cell lung cancer (dated by TCRdb to between 2020 and 2021). Background for the entire study: The study examined T cell repertoires in approximately 240 patients with early-stage NSCLC and compared tumors with uninvolved tumor-adjacent lungs. A mean age of around 66 years was recorded for the NSCLC patients, of whom 120 to 150 were male and over 100 were female. All 230 or so NSCLC patients in the cohort were treatment-naive and had localized lung tumors that were resected.

The immunoSEQ Assay was used to sequence TCR beta CDR3 regions from DNA. Regarding the original processing steps: T cell density was computed as TCR beta template counts normalized to usable DNA estimated by amplifying housekeeping genes. Using the preseqR package, richness was estimated by extrapolating to 120,000 templates for tissue samples and 400,000 templates for PBMC samples. Clonality was defined by subtracting Pielou's evenness from one. Tissue-enriched TCRs were identified by differential abundance testing using productive amino-acid clonotypes, minimum total count 5 and alpha 0.1. The Jaccard Index and the Morisita Overlap Index were used to quantify repertoire overlap between compartments. GLIPH clustered TCR beta CDR3s with public tetramer-defined viral CDR3s; viral motifs required at least three viral sequences plus V-gene enrichment. TCRdb provides this immuneACCESS table in a form limited to in-frame rearrangements. Some clones are lacking; in checked studies, under half of them reflect an unresolved V gene, and why the rest are absent is not known. V, J and clone size are taken as reported in that table, and D and trimming were inferred from the DNA itself. For this sample there are around 35,000 clones; about 82% appear just once. 15% to 20% of the sample rests with the top ten.

Study-level results and caveats: Because the study design was exploratory, TCR variables were selected using unadjusted p-values without false-discovery rate correction. Because multi-region tumor sequencing was not performed, intratumor heterogeneity could not be ruled out. A median of 57 of the top 100 tumor clones were detected in paired uninvolved adjacent lung, and around 27 of these tumor clones were also found among the top 100 clones of the paired uninvolved adjacent lung. Uninvolved tumor-adjacent lung showed the highest T cell clonality, higher than tumor, which suggests more focused antigenic responses in the uninvolved tumor-adjacent lung. Higher blood T cell density associated with longer overall survival, while higher adjacent-lung clonality associated with shorter survival.

CDR1 and CDR2 are read off the germline V gene (reference sequence) as SEHNR and FQNEAQ. Counted from cysteine to phenylalanine, this CDR3 has 16 amino acids. The entry retains the CDR3 DNA only, 48 bases that are in frame from base 1. V trim: 0 bases; J trim: 7 bases; unmatched bases: 9. Turning to this clone: Its cognate antigen has yet to be identified. No base quality values were provided; no much bigger clone lies one nucleotide off.

At diagnosis, tumor, uninvolved tumor-adjacent lung and peripheral blood were collected and then preserved as a mix of FFPE and fresh-frozen material. For TCR repertoire profiling, blood samples were analyzed in the form of peripheral blood mononuclear cells. The sequence came from a male donor aged 60 or older with stage III squamous cell lung carcinoma. This specimen consisted of peripheral blood, obtained before any cancer treatment. Recombination connected TRBV7-9 to TRBJ2-1, with TRBD1 identical over 7 junction bases. The encoded CDR3 is CASSLARTGTRNEQFF. The DNA sequence follows: TGTGCCAGCAGCTTAGCGAGGACAGGTACTAGGAATGAGCAGTTCTTC.